This TCR beta chain derives from a study of cytomegalovirus exposure and HLA in healthy donors. Study-wide background: About 85 million unique TCRs from HLA-typed donors were held in an early release of data. Overall study results and limits: Data from an earlier analysis indicated that most TCR beta V segments were productive either about 87% or about 30% of the time. It is likely that the observed cluster of highly shared sequence variants was a sequencing artifact. The presence/absence work took it that sequencing depth was about the same across donors.

As concerns this clone: Its target is unknown.

The PCR had 60 Vbeta and 13 Jbeta primers. The table came from immunoSEQ multiplex PCR; TCRdb's copy has only in-frame clones and leaves some out. The sample records some 150,000 clones, 80% being singletons. V lost 5 bases, J lost 0 bases, and 5 bases stayed unmatched. Germline assignment: CDR1 SNHLY and CDR2 FYNNEI. The CDR3 totals 15 residues. Sequencing used PBMCs. The receptor was isolated from a man aged 18-30 years in good health and CMV-seropositive. The genes are TRBV2 and TRBJ2-3; 7 nucleotides align to TRBD2. The CDR3 region has the DNA TGTGCCAGCAGTTGGGGGGGGTCTAGCACAGATACGCAGTATTTT. Translating it yields CASSWGGSSTDTQYF.